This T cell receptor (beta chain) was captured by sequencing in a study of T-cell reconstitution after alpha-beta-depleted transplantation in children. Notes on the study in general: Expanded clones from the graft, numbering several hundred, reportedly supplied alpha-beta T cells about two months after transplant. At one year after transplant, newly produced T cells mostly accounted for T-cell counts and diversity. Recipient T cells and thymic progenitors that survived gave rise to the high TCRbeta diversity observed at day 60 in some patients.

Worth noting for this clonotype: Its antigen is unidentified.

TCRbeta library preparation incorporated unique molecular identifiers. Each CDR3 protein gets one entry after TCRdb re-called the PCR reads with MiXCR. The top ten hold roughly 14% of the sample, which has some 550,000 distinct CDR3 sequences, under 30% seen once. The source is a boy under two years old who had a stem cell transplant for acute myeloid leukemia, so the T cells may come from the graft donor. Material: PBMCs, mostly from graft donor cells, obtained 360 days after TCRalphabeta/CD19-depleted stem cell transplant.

CDR3 sequence reads: CAISESALVGLIERSNQPQHF. The CDR3 nucleotides are TGTGCCATCAGTGAGTCTGCTCTTGTGGGGTTAATCGAGCGGAGCAATCAGCCCCAGCATTTT. The chain recombines TRBV10-3 with TRBJ1-5; D remains unclear. Trimming pared 0 bases from V and 1 base from J, leaving 25 bases between. Germline CDR1 and CDR2: ENHRY and SYGVKD. The length of the CDR3 is 21 residues.